A selection of T cell receptor beta chains follows, all from one sample in a study of blood T cell repertoires in COVID-19. Repertoires were generated with immunoSEQ multiplex PCR, while TCRdb's copy carries only in-frame clones and drops some. The table records about 200,000 clones, roughly 90% of them present only once. The specimen was PBMCs or T cells enriched from blood (not recorded which). The receptor source for this set is a woman younger than 45 who had been exposed to COVID-19. Both conserved end residues are part of each CDR3. D genes are given only for firm matches. Clone size is shown for a subset of rows, as once, few, many or a class of expanded clone.

>TRBD1|TRBV6-5|TRBJ1-6|.
TGTGCCAGCAGTAACCGGGACAGGGGTGGTTCACCCCTCCACTTT
CASSNRDRGGSPLHF
>TRBD1|TRBV14|TRBJ1-1|once
TGTGCCAGCAGCCAAGATCCCTGGACAGGAGGAGCTTTCTTT
CASSQDPWTGGAFF
>.|TRBV24-1|TRBJ2-3|.
TGTGCCACCAGTGCTCACCCCTCATTAGACGGGATGGCAGATACGCAGTATTTT
CATSAHPSLDGMADTQYF
>.|TRBV3-1/TRBV3-2|TRBJ1-2|.
TGTGCCAGCAGCCAAGATCCCAGGGCCAGTGGTGGCTACACCTTC
CASSQDPRASGGYTF
>.|TRBV3-1/TRBV3-2|TRBJ1-1|.
TGTGCCAGCAGCCCGAGGGAGAACACTGAAGCTTTCTTT
CASSPRENTEAFF
>TRBD1|TRBV7-9|TRBJ1-6|.
TGTGCCAGCAGTCCAGGGGGCGACGCCTATAATTCACCCCTCCACTTT
CASSPGGDAYNSPLHF
>TRBD1|TRBV3-1/TRBV3-2|TRBJ1-1|.
TGTGCCAGCAGCCGCGTACCGGGACAGGGGAACACTGAAGCTTTCTTT
CASSRVPGQGNTEAFF
>.|TRBV5-1|TRBJ1-2|.
TGCGCCAGCAGCTTAACCGGGGATCCTGGCTATGGCTACACCTTC
CASSLTGDPGYGYTF
>.|TRBV5-8|TRBJ1-5|once
TGTGCCAGCAGTTTGGACAGAGATCAGCCCCAGCATTTT
CASSLDRDQPQHF
>TRBD2|TRBV11-3|TRBJ2-3|.
TGTGCCAGCAGCTTAAGCGGGGGGGTTCAAGTAGATACGCAGTATTTT
CASSLSGGVQVDTQYF
>.|TRBV7-2|TRBJ2-6|once
TGTGCCAGCAGCCCGCCGCCAGGGGACTACTCTGGGGCCAACGTCCTGACTTTC
CASSPPPGDYSGANVLTF
>.|TRBV11-3|TRBJ2-5|.
TGTGCCAGCAGCCCGGGACTTTGGGAGACCCAGTACTTC
CASSPGLWETQYF
>TRBD1|TRBV5-6|TRBJ1-2|.
TGTGCCAGCAGCCGGACAGGGCCAAACTATGGCTACACCTTC
CASSRTGPNYGYTF
>.|TRBV7-9|TRBJ2-2|.
TGTGCCATGGGCCTCGCGTCCGGGGAGCTGTTTTTT
CAMGLASGELFF
>.|TRBV7-9|TRBJ1-2|.
TGTGCCAGCAGCTTTCAGGAAAATGGCTACACCTTC
CASSFQENGYTF
>TRBD1|TRBV10-2|TRBJ1-6|.
TGCGCCAGCAGTGAGAGGGACAGGGGCAATTCACCCCTCCACTTT
CASSERDRGNSPLHF